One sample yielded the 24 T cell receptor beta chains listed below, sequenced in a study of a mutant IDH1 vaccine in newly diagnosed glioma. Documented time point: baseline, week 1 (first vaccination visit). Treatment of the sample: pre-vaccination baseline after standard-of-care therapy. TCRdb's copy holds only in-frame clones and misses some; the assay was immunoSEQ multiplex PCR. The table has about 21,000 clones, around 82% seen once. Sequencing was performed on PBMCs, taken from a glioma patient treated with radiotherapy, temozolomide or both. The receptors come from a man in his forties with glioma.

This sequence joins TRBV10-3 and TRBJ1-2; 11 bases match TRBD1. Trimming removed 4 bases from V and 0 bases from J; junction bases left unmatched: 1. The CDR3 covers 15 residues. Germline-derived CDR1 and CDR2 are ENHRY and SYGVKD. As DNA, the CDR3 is TGTGCCATCAGTGGGGGACAGGGGGCTAACTATGGCTACACCTTC. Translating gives CAISGGQGANYGYTF.

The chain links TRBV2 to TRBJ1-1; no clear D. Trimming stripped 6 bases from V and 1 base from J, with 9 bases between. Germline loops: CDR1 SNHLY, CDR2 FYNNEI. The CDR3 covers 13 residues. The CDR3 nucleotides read TGTGCCAGCAGGGAAACCGGGAACACTGAAGCTTTCTTT. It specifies CASRETGNTEAFF.

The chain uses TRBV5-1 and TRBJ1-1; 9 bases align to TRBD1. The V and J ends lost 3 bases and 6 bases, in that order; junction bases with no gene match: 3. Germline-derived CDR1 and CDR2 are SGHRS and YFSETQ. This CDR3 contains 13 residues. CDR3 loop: CASSSRTGAEAFF. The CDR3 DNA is TGCGCCAGCAGCTCCCGGACAGGGGCTGAAGCTTTCTTT.

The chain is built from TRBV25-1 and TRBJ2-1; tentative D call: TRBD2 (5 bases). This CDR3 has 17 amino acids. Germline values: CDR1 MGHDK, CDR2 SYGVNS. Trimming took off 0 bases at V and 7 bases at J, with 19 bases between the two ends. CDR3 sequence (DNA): TGTGCCAGCAGTGAATATATGGGCGGGCTTAGTCCAAATGAGCAGTTCTTC. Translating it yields CASSEYMGGLSPNEQFF.

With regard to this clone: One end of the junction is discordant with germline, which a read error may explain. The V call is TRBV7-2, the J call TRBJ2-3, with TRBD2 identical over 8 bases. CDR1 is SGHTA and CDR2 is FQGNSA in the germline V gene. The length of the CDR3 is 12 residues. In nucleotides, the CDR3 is TGTGCCAGCAGCGTAGCGGGAAATACGCAGTATTTT. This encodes CASSVAGNTQYF.

CDR3 coding DNA: TGTGCCAGCAGTGGGGACAGTCGGGCCAATTCACCCCTCCACTTT. Protein product: CASSGDSRANSPLHF. The chain has TRBV6-6 and TRBJ1-6; 7 positions match TRBD1. CDR1 is MNHNY, CDR2 SVGAGI, per germline (reference sequence). The CDR3 spans 15 residues. The J segment lost 7 bases and the V segment lost 5 bases, leaving 8 bases of the junction unmatched.

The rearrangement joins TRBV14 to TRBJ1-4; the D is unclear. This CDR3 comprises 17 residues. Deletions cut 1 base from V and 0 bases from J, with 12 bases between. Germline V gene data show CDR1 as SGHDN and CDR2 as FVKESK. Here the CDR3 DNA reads TGTGCCAGCAGCCAAGGGGGAGGCCTGGCAACTAATGAAAAACTGTTTTTT. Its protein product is CASSQGGGLATNEKLFF.

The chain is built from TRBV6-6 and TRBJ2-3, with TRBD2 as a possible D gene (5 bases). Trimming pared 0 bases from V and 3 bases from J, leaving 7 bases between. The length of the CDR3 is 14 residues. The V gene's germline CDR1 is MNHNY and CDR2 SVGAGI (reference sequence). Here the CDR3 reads CASSYSSVTDTQYF. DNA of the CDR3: TGTGCCAGCAGTTACTCTAGCGTGACAGATACGCAGTATTTT.

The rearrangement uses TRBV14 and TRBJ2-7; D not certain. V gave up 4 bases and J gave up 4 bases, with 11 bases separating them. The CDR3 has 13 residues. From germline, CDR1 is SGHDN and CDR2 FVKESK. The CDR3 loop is CASSLLPRYEQYF. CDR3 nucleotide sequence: TGTGCCAGCAGCCTTCTCCCTCGATACGAGCAGTACTTC.

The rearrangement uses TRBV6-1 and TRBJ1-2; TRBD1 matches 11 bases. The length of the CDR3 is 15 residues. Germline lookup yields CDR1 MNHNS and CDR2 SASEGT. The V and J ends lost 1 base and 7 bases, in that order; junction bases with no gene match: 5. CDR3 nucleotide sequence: TGTGCCAGCAGTGAAGTAGGACAGGGGGCGCTTGGCTACACCTTC. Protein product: CASSEVGQGALGYTF.

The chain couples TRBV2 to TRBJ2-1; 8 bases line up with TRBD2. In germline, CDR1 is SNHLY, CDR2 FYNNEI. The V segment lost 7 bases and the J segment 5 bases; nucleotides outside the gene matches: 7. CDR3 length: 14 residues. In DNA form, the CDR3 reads TGTGCCAGCAAAGGGACTAGTACGGACAATGAGCAGTTCTTC. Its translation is CASKGTSTDNEQFF. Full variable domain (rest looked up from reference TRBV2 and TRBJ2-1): EPEVTQTPSHQVTQMGQEVILRCVPISNHLYFYWYRQILGQKVEFLVSFYNNEISEKSEIFDDQFSVERPDGSNFTLKIRSTKLEDSAMYFCASKGTSTDNEQFFGPGTRLTVL.

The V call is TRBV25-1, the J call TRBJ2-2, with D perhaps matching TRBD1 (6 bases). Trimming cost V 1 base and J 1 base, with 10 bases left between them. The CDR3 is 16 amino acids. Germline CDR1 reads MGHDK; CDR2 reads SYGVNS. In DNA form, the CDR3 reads TGTGCCAGCAGTGAATTCGGGACAAAGAACACCGGGGAGCTGTTTTTT. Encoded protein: CASSEFGTKNTGELFF.

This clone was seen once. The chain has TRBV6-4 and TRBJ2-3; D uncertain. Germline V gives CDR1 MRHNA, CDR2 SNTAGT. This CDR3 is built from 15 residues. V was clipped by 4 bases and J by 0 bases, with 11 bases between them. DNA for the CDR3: TGTGCCAGCAGTGTGATGGGTACTAGCACAGATACGCAGTATTTT. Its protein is CASSVMGTSTDTQYF.

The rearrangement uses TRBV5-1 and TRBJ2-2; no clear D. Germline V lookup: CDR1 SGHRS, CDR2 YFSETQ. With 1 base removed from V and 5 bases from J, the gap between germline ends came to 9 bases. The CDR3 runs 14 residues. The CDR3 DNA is TGCGCCAGCAGCTTGCCGCAGGCTACCGGGGAGCTGTTTTTT. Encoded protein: CASSLPQATGELFF.

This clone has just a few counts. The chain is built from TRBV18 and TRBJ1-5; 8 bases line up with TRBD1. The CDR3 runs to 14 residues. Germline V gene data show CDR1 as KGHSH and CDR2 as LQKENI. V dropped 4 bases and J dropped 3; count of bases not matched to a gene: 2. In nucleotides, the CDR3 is TGTGCCAGCTCACTGACAGGGGTCAATCAGCCCCAGCATTTT. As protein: CASSLTGVNQPQHF.

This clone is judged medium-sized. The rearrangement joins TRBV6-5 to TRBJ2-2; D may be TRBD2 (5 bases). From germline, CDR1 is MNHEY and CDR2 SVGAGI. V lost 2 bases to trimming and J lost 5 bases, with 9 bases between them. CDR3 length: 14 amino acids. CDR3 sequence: CASSYDSGTGELFF. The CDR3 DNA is TGTGCCAGCAGTTACGACTCGGGGACCGGGGAGCTGTTTTTT.

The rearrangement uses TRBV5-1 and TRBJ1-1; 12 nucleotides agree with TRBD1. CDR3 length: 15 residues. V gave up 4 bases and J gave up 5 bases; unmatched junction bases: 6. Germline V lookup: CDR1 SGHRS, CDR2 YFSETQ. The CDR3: CASSTTGQGATEAFF. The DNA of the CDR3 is TGCGCCAGCAGCACCACGGGACAGGGGGCAACTGAAGCTTTCTTT.

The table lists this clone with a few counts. The CDR3 DNA reads TGTGCCAGCAGTTGGGGGGTAGTGGGGAAAAAGGGAAATACGCAGTATTTT. It specifies CASSWGVVGKKGNTQYF. V gene TRBV28 combines with J gene TRBJ2-3, with D possibly TRBD2 on 6 matching bases. The V end lost 4 bases, the J end lost 7 bases, and 24 bases lay between the germline ends. This CDR3 has 17 residues. Germline V gives CDR1 MDHEN, CDR2 SYDVKM.

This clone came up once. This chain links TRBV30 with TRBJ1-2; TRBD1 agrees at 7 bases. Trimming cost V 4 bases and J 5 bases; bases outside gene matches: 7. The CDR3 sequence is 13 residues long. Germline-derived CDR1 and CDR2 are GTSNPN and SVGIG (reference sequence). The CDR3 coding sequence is TGTGCCTGGAAAACAGGGGTGTGGTATGGCTACACCTTC. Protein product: CAWKTGVWYGYTF.

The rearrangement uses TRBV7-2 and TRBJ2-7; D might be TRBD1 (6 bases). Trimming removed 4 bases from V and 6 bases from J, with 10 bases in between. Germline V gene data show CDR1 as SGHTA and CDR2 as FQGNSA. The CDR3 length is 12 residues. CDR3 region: CASSSPGVEQYV. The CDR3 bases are TGTGCCAGCAGCTCCCCAGGGGTCGAGCAGTACGTC.

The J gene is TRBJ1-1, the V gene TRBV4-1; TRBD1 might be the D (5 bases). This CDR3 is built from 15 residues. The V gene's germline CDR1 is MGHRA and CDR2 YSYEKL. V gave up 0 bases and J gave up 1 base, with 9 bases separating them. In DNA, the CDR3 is TGCGCCAGCAGCCAAGACCGGGGGGGGAACACTGAAGCTTTCTTT. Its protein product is CASSQDRGGNTEAFF.

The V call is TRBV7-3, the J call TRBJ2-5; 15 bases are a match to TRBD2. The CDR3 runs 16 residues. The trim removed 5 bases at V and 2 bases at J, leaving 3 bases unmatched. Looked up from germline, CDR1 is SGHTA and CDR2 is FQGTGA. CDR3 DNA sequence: TGTGCCAGCAGCCCAGGACTAGCGGGAGGGCAAGAGACCCAGTACTTC. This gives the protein CASSPGLAGGQETQYF.

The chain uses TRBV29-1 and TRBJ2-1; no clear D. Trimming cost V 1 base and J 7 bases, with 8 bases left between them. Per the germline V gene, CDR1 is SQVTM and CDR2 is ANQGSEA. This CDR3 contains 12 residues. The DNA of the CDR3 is TGCAGCGTTGAAGGGGCTGGGAATGAGCAGTTCTTC. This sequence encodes CSVEGAGNEQFF.

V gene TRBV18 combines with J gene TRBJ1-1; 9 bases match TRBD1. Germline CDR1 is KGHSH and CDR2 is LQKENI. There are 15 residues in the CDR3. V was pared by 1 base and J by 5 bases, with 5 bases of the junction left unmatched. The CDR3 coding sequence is TGTGCCAGCTCACCACAGCCGGGACAGGGAACTGAAGCTTTCTTT. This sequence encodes CASSPQPGQGTEAFF. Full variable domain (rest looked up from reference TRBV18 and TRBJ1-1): NAGVMQNPRHLVRRRGQEARLRCSPMKGHSHVYWYRQLPEEGLKFMVYLQKENIIDESGMPKERFSAEFPKEGPSILRIQQVVRGDSAAYFCASSPQPGQGTEAFFGQGTRLTVV.